Presented here are 5 T cell receptor beta chains from one specimen sequenced in a study of shared clonotypes between healthy human individuals. Method: immunoSEQ multiplex PCR; TCRdb's copy keeps in-frame clones and lacks some. The sample includes some 200,000 clones, over 60% seen only once; the top ten take over 8.5%. The specimen sequenced was memory CD4+ T cells sorted from blood. Subset defined: CD45RA-negative fraction. These receptors all come from a man younger than 40 in good health.

This clone appeared a few times. The same CDR3 can be traced to other DNA sequences in this sample. V and J are TRBV6-1 and TRBJ1-1; the D gene is possibly TRBD1 (5 bases). Germline assignment: CDR1 MNHNS and CDR2 SASEGT. This CDR3 spans 13 amino acids. The germline V and J ends were trimmed by 6 bases and 0 bases, with 8 bases remaining between them. The CDR3 spells CASRTVMNTEAFF. The DNA of the CDR3 is TGTGCCAGCAGGACAGTCATGAACACTGAAGCTTTCTTT.

This clone was observed a handful of times. The chain employs TRBV5-1 and TRBJ2-5; maybe TRBD1 (7 bases). Germline V gene sequence: CDR1 SGHRS, CDR2 YFSETQ. Trimming stripped 3 bases from V and 7 bases from J, with 19 bases between. This CDR3 region has 15 residues. CDR3 coding DNA: TGCGCCAGCAGCTACCAGGCCGGGACAGCGGGGACCCAGTACTTC. Amino acids: CASSYQAGTAGTQYF.

The CDR3 here is CASSFSSGETQYF. CDR3 bases: TGTGCCAGCAGCTTTTCTAGCGGAGAGACCCAGTACTTC. The V and J genes are TRBV5-6 and TRBJ2-5; 7 bases fit TRBD2. J gave up 4 bases and V 2 bases, and 2 bases lay outside the gene matches. The V gene's germline CDR1 is SGHDT and CDR2 YYEEEE. CDR3 length: 13 amino acids.

The chain uses TRBV7-9 and TRBJ1-4; 8 positions match TRBD1. This CDR3 is built from 14 residues. CDR1 and CDR2 from the germline V gene are SEHNR and FQNEAQ (reference sequence). V dropped 5 bases and J dropped 5; count of bases not matched to a gene: 4. CDR3 sequence (DNA): TGTGCCAGCAGCCCGAGGACAGGGAATGAAAAACTGTTTTTT. Translated, it gives CASSPRTGNEKLFF.

The V gene is TRBV4-1, the J gene TRBJ1-5; no clear D gene. The CDR3 is made up of 16 amino acids. Germline CDR1 is MGHRA and CDR2 is YSYEKL. The V end was cut by 1 base, the J end by 4 bases, with 14 bases between. This chain's CDR3 is CASSQVVSGKNQPQHF. The DNA of the CDR3 is TGCGCCAGCAGCCAAGTAGTATCCGGGAAAAATCAGCCCCAGCATTTT.